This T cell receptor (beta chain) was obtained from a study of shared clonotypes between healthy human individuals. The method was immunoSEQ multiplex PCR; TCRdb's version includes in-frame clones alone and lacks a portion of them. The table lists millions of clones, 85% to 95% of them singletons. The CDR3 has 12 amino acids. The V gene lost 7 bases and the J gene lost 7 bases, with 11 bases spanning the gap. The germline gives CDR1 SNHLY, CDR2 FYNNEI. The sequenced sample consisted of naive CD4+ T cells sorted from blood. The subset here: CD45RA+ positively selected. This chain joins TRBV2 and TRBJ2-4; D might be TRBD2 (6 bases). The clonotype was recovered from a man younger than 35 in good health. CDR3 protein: CASTFGGNIQYF. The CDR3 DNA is TGTGCCAGCACGTTTGGGGGGAACATTCAGTACTTC.